The 8 T cell receptor beta chains listed next were all sequenced from one sample in a study of PD-L1 blockade in urothelial cancer. TCRdb's copy holds only in-frame clones and misses some; the assay was immunoSEQ multiplex PCR. The repertoire has tens of thousands of clones, about 80% of them found once; the top ten carry roughly 3.6%. Sequences were derived from PBMCs, sampled around atezolizumab (anti-PD-L1) treatment. The receptor set was obtained from a man aged 70-80 years with urothelial cancer.

The genes are TRBV15 and TRBJ2-5; tentatively, D is TRBD1 (6 bases). V gave up 2 bases and J gave up 4 bases, with 14 bases separating them. Germline loops: CDR1 LNHNV, CDR2 YYDKDF (reference sequence). The CDR3 covers 15 residues. In DNA, the CDR3 is TGTGCCACCAGCAGATCCAACAGGGCTTTAGAGACCCAGTACTTC. It specifies CATSRSNRALETQYF.

The gene calls are TRBV2 and TRBJ1-1, with D maybe TRBD1 (5 bases). Trimming removed 6 bases at V and 1 base at J, with 15 bases between. The CDR3 is made up of 15 amino acids. Germline CDR1 reads SNHLY; CDR2 reads FYNNEI. The CDR3 sequence: CASRGPGGENTEAFF. Written as DNA, the CDR3 is TGTGCCAGCAGGGGGCCCGGGGGAGAGAACACTGAAGCTTTCTTT.

This chain joins TRBV11-2 and TRBJ2-7, with TRBD1 matching 9 bases. Germline V gene data show CDR1 as SGHAT and CDR2 as FQNNGV. V shed 5 bases and J 4 bases; nucleotides not matched to a gene: 12. This CDR3 contains 16 residues. CDR3 bases: TGTGCCAGCAGCGCCCGTCACAGGGGGCGCTTTTACGAGCAGTACTTC. This encodes CASSARHRGRFYEQYF.

The chain joins TRBV5-1 to TRBJ2-4, with D possibly matching TRBD1 (5 bases). The CDR3 sequence is 15 residues long. The V end was cut by 3 bases, the J end by 4 bases, with 14 bases between. Germline V lookup: CDR1 SGHRS, CDR2 YFSETQ. The CDR3 sequence: CASSSMPQGKNIQYF. DNA for the CDR3: TGCGCCAGCAGCTCGATGCCCCAGGGAAAAAACATTCAGTACTTC.

In DNA form, the CDR3 reads TGTGCCGTCGGGACAGGGGGCGAAGTCTTTCAAGAGACCCAGTACTTC. Translation: CAVGTGGEVFQETQYF. This chain connects TRBV19 to TRBJ2-5, with 12 bases fitting TRBD1. The CDR3 consists of 16 residues. V lost 11 bases and J lost 2; bases outside the gene matches: 12. Per germline, CDR1 LNHDA and CDR2 SQIVND (reference sequence).

Points on this clone: The germline gene is not matched at one end of the junction; a read error may be the cause. The chain links TRBV6-5 to TRBJ1-1, with D perhaps TRBD1 (6 bases). This CDR3 has 13 residues. In germline, CDR1 is MNHEY, CDR2 SVGAGI. CDR3 loop: CASSHSDRTEAFF. CDR3 coding DNA: TGTGCCAGCAGTCACTCGGACAGAACTGAAGCTTTCTTT.

This clone was seen only once. The genes are TRBV2 and TRBJ2-5; D not resolved. The CDR3 is 11 residues long. Between the trimmed V and J ends, which lost 7 bases and 2 bases, there was a span of 5 bases. Germline CDR1 SNHLY, CDR2 FYNNEI. The CDR3 nucleotides read TGTGCCAGCAAATATCAAGAGACCCAGTACTTC. It yields the protein CASKYQETQYF.

The genes are TRBV4-3 and TRBJ2-5; 12 bases match TRBD2. Trimming cost V 4 bases and J 5 bases; bases outside gene matches: 11. Germline values: CDR1 LGHNA, CDR2 YSLEER. The CDR3 has 17 amino acids. The DNA for the CDR3 is TGCGCCAGCAGCCTAGACACTACTAGCGGGGGGTTGGAGACCCAGTACTTC. Translating it yields CASSLDTTSGGLETQYF.